This T cell receptor beta chain was identified in a study of blood T cell repertoires in COVID-19. Turning to the study itself: Sample material is recorded as cDNA or gDNA derived from T cells, B-cell-depleted T cells, or PBMCs.

Methods used by the authors: Nucleated cell number was recorded as an estimate derived from reference gene primer amplification. Using immunoSEQ multiplex PCR, the repertoire was profiled, and TCRdb retains in-frame clones only, with some absent. V, J and clone size were drawn from that table, and D and trimming were deduced from the DNA. The data contain more than 400,000 clones, about nine tenths of them singletons. With V trimmed by 5 bases and J by 5 bases, 7 bases remained unmatched. Per germline, CDR1 MDHEN and CDR2 SYDVKM. This CDR3 has 15 residues. Input material: PBMCs or T cells enriched from blood (not recorded which). This sequence joins TRBV28 and TRBJ1-1; 11 bases align to TRBD1. This receptor was identified in a woman aged 18-29 years who had recovered from COVID-19. The CDR3 nucleotides read TGTGCCAGCAGTCCTTCGGGACAGGGGGGGACTGAAGCTTTCTTT. Its translation: CASSPSGQGGTEAFF.